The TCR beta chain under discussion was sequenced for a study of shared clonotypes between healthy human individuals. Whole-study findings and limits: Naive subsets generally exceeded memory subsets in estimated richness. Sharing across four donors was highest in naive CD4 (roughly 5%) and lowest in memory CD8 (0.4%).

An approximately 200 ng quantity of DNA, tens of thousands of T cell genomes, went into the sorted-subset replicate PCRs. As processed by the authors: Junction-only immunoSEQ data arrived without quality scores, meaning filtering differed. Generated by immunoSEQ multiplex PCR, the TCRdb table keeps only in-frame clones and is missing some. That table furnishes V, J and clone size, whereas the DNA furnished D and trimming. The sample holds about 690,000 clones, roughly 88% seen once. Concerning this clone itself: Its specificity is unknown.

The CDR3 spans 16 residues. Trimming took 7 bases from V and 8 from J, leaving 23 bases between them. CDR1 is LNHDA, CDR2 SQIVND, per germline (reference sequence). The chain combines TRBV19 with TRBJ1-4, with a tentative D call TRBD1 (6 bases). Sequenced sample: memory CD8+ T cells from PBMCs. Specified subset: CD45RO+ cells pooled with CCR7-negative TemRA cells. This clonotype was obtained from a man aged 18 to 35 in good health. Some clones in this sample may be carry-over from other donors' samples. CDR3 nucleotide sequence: TGTGCCAGTACGGTAACGCGGGACAAAGGGGAGGAAAAACTGTTTTTT. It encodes CASTVTRDKGEEKLFF.